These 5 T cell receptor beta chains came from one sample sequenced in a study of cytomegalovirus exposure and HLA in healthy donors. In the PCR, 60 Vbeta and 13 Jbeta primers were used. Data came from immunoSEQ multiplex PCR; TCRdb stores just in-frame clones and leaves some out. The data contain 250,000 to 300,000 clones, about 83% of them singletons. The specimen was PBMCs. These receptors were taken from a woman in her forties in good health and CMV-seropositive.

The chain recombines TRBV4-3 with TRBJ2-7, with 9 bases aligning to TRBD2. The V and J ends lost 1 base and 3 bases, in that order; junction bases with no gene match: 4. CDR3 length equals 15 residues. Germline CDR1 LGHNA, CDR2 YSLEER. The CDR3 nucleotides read TGCGCCAGCAGCCAAGTAATAGCGGGAGACTACGAGCAGTACTTC. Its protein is CASSQVIAGDYEQYF.

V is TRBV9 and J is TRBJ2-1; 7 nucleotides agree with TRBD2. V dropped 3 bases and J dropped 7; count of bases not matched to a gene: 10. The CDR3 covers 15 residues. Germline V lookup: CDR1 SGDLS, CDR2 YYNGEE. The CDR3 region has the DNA TGTGCCAGCAGCGGAGGGGCTAGCGGAGGGAATGAGCAGTTCTTC. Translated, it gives CASSGGASGGNEQFF.

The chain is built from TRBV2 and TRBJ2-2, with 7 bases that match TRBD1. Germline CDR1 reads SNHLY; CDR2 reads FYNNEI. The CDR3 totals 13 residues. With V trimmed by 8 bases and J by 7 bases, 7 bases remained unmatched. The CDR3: CASARTGIGELFF. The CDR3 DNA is TGTGCCAGCGCCAGGACAGGAATCGGGGAGCTGTTTTTT.

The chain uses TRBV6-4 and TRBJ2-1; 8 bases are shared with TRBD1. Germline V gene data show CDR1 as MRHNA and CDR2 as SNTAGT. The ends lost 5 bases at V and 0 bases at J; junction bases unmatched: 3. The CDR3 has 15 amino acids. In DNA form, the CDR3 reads TGTGCCAGCAGTACGGGGACAGGCTCCTACAATGAGCAGTTCTTC. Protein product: CASSTGTGSYNEQFF.

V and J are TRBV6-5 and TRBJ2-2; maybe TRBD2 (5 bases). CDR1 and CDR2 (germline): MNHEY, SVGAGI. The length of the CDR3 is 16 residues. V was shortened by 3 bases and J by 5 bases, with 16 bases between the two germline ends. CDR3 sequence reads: CASSYGLGVRTGELFF. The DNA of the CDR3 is TGTGCCAGCAGTTATGGGTTGGGAGTTCGAACCGGGGAGCTGTTTTTT.